This T cell receptor (beta chain) was recorded in a study of T-cell reconstitution after alpha-beta-depleted transplantation in children. Per the germline V gene, CDR1 is MNHEY and CDR2 is SMNVEV (reference sequence). This CDR3 has 15 residues. Unmatched junction bases numbered 2, after V lost 6 bases and J lost 0 bases. In this sample, this clonotype turned up a few times. Its matching antigen is unknown. Unique molecular identifiers were used in preparing the TCRbeta library. One entry per CDR3 protein, called by TCRdb with MiXCR from the PCR reads. Of 700,000 to 950,000 distinct CDR3 sequences listed, 16% are singletons. Study-level points and caveats: Certain patients had high TCRbeta diversity at day 60, and it came from recipient T cells and thymic progenitors that survived. Fresh T-cell production supplied most of the T-cell counts and diversity seen one year after transplant. Several hundred graft clones that had expanded were reportedly the source of alpha-beta T cells about two months after transplant.

This clonotype originated in a male patient between 5 and 17 years old who had a stem cell transplant for acute lymphoblastic leukemia, so the T cells may come from the graft donor. The sequencing here drew on PBMCs, mostly from graft donor cells, taken 360 days after TCRalphabeta/CD19-depleted stem cell transplant. The chain employs TRBV27 and TRBJ1-6; 7 bases agree with TRBD1. DNA for the CDR3: TGTGCCAGCAGCAGGGGGAGCTCCTATAATTCACCCCTCCACTTT. It is translated as CASSRGSSYNSPLHF.